This T cell receptor beta chain was documented in a study of blood T cell repertoires in COVID-19. Between the trimmed V and J ends, which lost 0 bases and 5 bases, there was a span of 8 bases. Germline V gene sequence: CDR1 SGHRS, CDR2 YFSETQ. CDR3 length: 13 amino acids. In the original analysis: Researchers report that nucleated cell counts were estimated from reference gene primer amplification. Data came from immunoSEQ multiplex PCR; TCRdb stores just in-frame clones and leaves some out. Clonal size and the V and J genes are those of that table, whereas D and trimming came from the DNA. The sample records over 200,000 clones, 85% being singletons. This clone was counted between two and nine times.

Specimen: PBMCs or T cells enriched from blood (not recorded which). This TCR was recovered from a man aged 35-49 years who had recovered from COVID-19. The J gene is TRBJ1-1, the V gene TRBV5-1; D uncertain. CDR3 protein: CASSLDSKTEAFF. The CDR3 DNA is TGCGCCAGCAGCTTGGACAGTAAGACTGAAGCTTTCTTT.